This TCR beta chain was identified in a study of Ad26.COV2.S vaccination and SARS-CoV-2 variants. For the study at large: Recipients of Ad26.COV2.S got it intramuscularly, once or twice 56 days apart.

General observations from the study: Researchers reported similar non-spike TCR breadth in vaccine and placebo recipients.

Sample treatment: about 20 received Ad26.COV2.S at low or high dose, single or two shots; a few received placebo; per-sample allocation not given. Material that was analyzed had been drawn on day 63 after the first vaccine or placebo injection. Spike of the Wuhan-strain SARS-CoV-2 was expressed by an Ad26 vector, which formed the vaccine. CDR3 length: 14 amino acids. CDR1 and CDR2 from the germline V gene are LNHDA and SQIVND (reference sequence). V was trimmed by 7 bases and J by 7 bases, leaving 19 bases between them. Some clones are missing from TCRdb's copy, which holds only in-frame ones; the method was immunoSEQ multiplex PCR. The data show around 250,000 clones, 87% seen once. To note about this clone: The target antigen is unknown.

The sequenced sample was peripheral blood, obtained in a trial of Ad26.COV2.S vaccine versus placebo. This rearrangement joins TRBV19 to TRBJ2-5; D is perhaps TRBD2 (7 bases). The sequence came from a person between 18 and 65 years old who received the Ad26.COV2.S COVID-19 vaccine or a placebo. DNA for the CDR3: TGTGCCAGTAATCGGGGGGAAATCAGGGGGACCCAGTACTTC. It codes for CASNRGEIRGTQYF.